The clone carrying this TCR beta chain has at least ten counts. Its antigen is still unknown. This entry comes from a study of Graves' ophthalmopathy and Graves' hyperthyroidism. As the template, RNA transcripts were used to amplify TCR beta CDR3 regions. Amplification began with first-round RT-PCR using HTBI primers, then second-round multiplex PCR was performed. TCRdb re-analysed the multiplex PCR reads in MiXCR, keeping a single row per CDR3 protein. This table holds 450,000 to 600,000 distinct CDR3 sequences, approximately 37% found once. General study findings and limits: Sensitivity of roughly 64% and specificity of less than 85% were achieved by the model that predicted ophthalmopathy progression. The authors also found most expanded thyroid clonotypes above 0.001 frequency in blood.

The CDR3 has 15 residues. Looked up from germline, CDR1 is SGDLS and CDR2 is YYNGEE. Trimming left V 0 bases short and J 6 bases short, with 15 bases between. The chain has TRBV9 and TRBJ1-2; D is possibly TRBD1 (5 bases). This receptor was identified in an adult man with Graves' hyperthyroidism. Material: peripheral blood or thyroid tissue (not recorded which). CDR3 in DNA: TGTGCCAGCAGCGTAGATCCTTGGCGGGGGAATGGCTACACCTTC. Its protein is CASSVDPWRGNGYTF. Filled out from reference TRBV9 and TRBJ1-2, the complete variable domain reads DSGVTQTPKHLITATGQRVTLRCSPRSGDLSVYWYQQSLDQGLQFLIQYYNGEERAKGNILERFSAQQFPDLHSELNLSSLELGDSALYFCASSVDPWRGNGYTFGSGTRLTVV.